These 14 T cell receptor beta chains were sequenced from one sample in a study of blood T cell repertoires in COVID-19. The table came from immunoSEQ multiplex PCR; TCRdb's copy has only in-frame clones and leaves some out. The data contain some 200,000 clones, under 90% of them singletons. The specimen sequenced was peripheral blood. Receptor source: a man of 80 years or more with acute or convalescent COVID-19.

The rearrangement uses TRBV28 and TRBJ2-5; 7 bases map to TRBD1. The CDR3 runs 13 residues. J was trimmed by 1 base and V by 6 bases; bases with no gene match: 2. Germline V gives CDR1 MDHEN, CDR2 SYDVKM. The DNA of the CDR3 is TGTGCCAGCAGAGGGACAGTCCAAGAGACCCAGTACTTC. It is translated as CASRGTVQETQYF. Looking up the rest from reference TRBV28 and TRBJ2-5 gives the full variable domain: DVKVTQSSRYLVKRTGEKVFLECVQDMDHENMFWYRQDPGLGLRLIYFSYDVKMKEKGDIPEGYSVSREKKERFSLILESASTNQTSMYLCASRGTVQETQYFGPGTRLLVL.

CDR3 nucleotide sequence: TGTGCCAGCAGCCAGGGTCCGGGGAACACTGAAGCTTTCTTT. This gives the protein CASSQGPGNTEAFF. J is TRBJ1-1 and V is TRBV7-3; a weak D match, TRBD1 (5 bases). Per the germline V gene, CDR1 is SGHTA and CDR2 is FQGTGA. Trimming stripped 5 bases from V and 1 base from J, with 11 bases between. The CDR3 has 14 residues.

The J gene is TRBJ2-5, the V gene TRBV29-1; 11 bases match TRBD2. Germline-derived CDR1 and CDR2 are SQVTM and ANQGSEA. The V gene end was trimmed by 0 bases and the J gene end by 5 bases; junction bases not matched to a gene: 11. The CDR3 is 17 residues long. The CDR3 region has the DNA TGCAGCGTTGAAGAGGGGTTAGCGGGAGGGAGGTTGGAGACCCAGTACTTC. Its translation: CSVEEGLAGGRLETQYF. The full variable domain, its missing parts supplied by reference TRBV29-1 and TRBJ2-5, is SAVISQKPSRDICQRGTSLTIQCQVDSQVTMMFWYRQQPGQSLTLIATANQGSEATYESGFVIDKFPISRPNLTFSTLTVSNMSPEDSSIYLCSVEEGLAGGRLETQYFGPGTRLLVL.

V gene TRBV2 combines with J gene TRBJ2-7, with 10 positions matching TRBD1. Looked up from germline, CDR1 is SNHLY and CDR2 is FYNNEI. V gave up 9 bases and J gave up 8 bases; unmatched junction bases: 10. CDR3 size: 13 residues. Written as DNA, the CDR3 is TGTGCCAGTACCGGGACAGGGGTTCAAAAGCAGTACGTC. Its protein product is CASTGTGVQKQYV.

The gene calls are TRBV11-2 and TRBJ2-1; D might be TRBD2 (6 bases). The CDR3 is 17 residues long. V lost 6 bases, J lost 7 bases, and 25 bases lay in between. Germline loops: CDR1 SGHAT, CDR2 FQNNGV. The CDR3 here is CASRLSGVGTSMNEQFF. The CDR3 nucleotides read TGTGCCAGCAGGTTGTCGGGGGTGGGGACTTCTATGAATGAGCAGTTCTTC. Based on the CDR3 plus reference TRBV11-2 and TRBJ2-1, the full variable domain is EAGVAQSPRYKIIEKRQSVAFWCNPISGHATLYWYQQILGQGPKLLIQFQNNGVVDDSQLPKDRFSAERLKGVDSTLKIQPAKLEDSAVYLCASRLSGVGTSMNEQFFGPGTRLTVL.

This clone is classed as medium-sized. The rearrangement joins TRBV2 to TRBJ1-2; 11 nucleotides line up with TRBD1. Germline CDR1 is SNHLY and CDR2 is FYNNEI. This CDR3 is built from 15 residues. The J segment lost 8 bases and the V segment lost 5 bases, leaving 10 bases of the junction unmatched. CDR3 coding DNA: TGTGCCAGCAGTTTAAGGGGACAGGGGGATGGAGGCTACACCTTC. Protein product: CASSLRGQGDGGYTF.

The chain uses TRBV6-1 and TRBJ2-3; unclear D gene. With 2 bases removed from V and 0 bases from J, the gap between germline ends came to 6 bases. The germline CDR1 and CDR2 sequences are MNHNS and SASEGT. The CDR3 spans 14 residues. The CDR3 DNA follows: TGTGCCAGCAGTGAATCGGGTAGCACAGATACGCAGTATTTT. Protein sequence: CASSESGSTDTQYF.

The chain couples TRBV19 to TRBJ1-5; perhaps TRBD1 as D (6 bases). Germline values: CDR1 LNHDA, CDR2 SQIVND (reference sequence). This CDR3 spans 15 amino acids. Trimming cost V 3 bases and J 4 bases, with 13 bases left between them. In DNA, the CDR3 is TGTGCCAGTAGTATCCTCCAGGGGTGGAATCAGCCCCAGCATTTT. Translation: CASSILQGWNQPQHF.

This clone has only one observation. V and J are TRBV5-1 and TRBJ2-5; the match to TRBD2 covers 8 bases. The CDR3 extends over 15 amino acids. Germline CDR1 reads SGHRS; CDR2 reads YFSETQ. V was pared by 5 bases and J by 5 bases, with 11 bases of the junction left unmatched. The CDR3 region has the DNA TGCGCCAGCAGTTCGTCGAGCGGGAGTATGGAGACCCAGTACTTC. Translating gives CASSSSSGSMETQYF.

This clone occurred a few times. The chain couples TRBV6-5 to TRBJ1-6; D is ambiguous. The germline V gene has CDR1 MNHEY and CDR2 SVGAGI. CDR3 length equals 15 residues. Trimming cost V 0 bases and J 8 bases, with 11 bases left between them. CDR3 in amino acids: CASSYSRQVDSPLHF. CDR3 coding DNA: TGTGCCAGCAGTTACTCTAGGCAGGTGGATTCACCCCTCCACTTT.

This chain joins TRBV6-1 and TRBJ2-2; perhaps TRBD1 as D (6 bases). Deletions cut 0 bases from V and 6 bases from J, with 11 bases between. The CDR3 runs to 15 residues. Per germline, CDR1 MNHNS and CDR2 SASEGT. CDR3 nucleotide sequence: TGTGCCAGCAGTGAAGCATCAGGGGTTGCCGGGGAGCTGTTTTTT. Protein: CASSEASGVAGELFF.

The CDR3 bases are TGTGCCAGCAGCTTAGTAGGGCAGGGGGCAGCTAATGAAAAACTGTTTTTT. Its translation is CASSLVGQGAANEKLFF. V usage is TRBV7-2 and J usage is TRBJ1-4, with TRBD1 matching over 8 bases. Germline V gene sequence: CDR1 SGHTA, CDR2 FQGNSA. The CDR3 loop spans 17 amino acids. V gave up 1 base and J gave up 3 bases; unmatched junction bases: 7.

The rearrangement joins TRBV19 to TRBJ2-2, with 9 bases identical to TRBD1. Germline V gene lookup returns CDR1 LNHDA and CDR2 SQIVND (reference sequence). The V segment lost 9 bases and the J segment 3 bases; nucleotides outside the gene matches: 2. This CDR3 region has 13 residues. The CDR3 is CASGQGYTGELFF. The CDR3 DNA is TGTGCCAGCGGACAGGGGTACACCGGGGAGCTGTTTTTT.

V usage is TRBV7-9 and J usage is TRBJ2-3; perhaps TRBD2 as D (6 bases). V was shortened by 5 bases and J by 11 bases, with 17 bases between the two germline ends. The CDR3 is 13 residues long. Germline loops: CDR1 SEHNR, CDR2 FQNEAQ (reference sequence). Here the CDR3 DNA reads TGTGCCAGCAGCGGGGGTTTCGGGGGTGTGCAGTATTTT. Translation gives CASSGGFGGVQYF.